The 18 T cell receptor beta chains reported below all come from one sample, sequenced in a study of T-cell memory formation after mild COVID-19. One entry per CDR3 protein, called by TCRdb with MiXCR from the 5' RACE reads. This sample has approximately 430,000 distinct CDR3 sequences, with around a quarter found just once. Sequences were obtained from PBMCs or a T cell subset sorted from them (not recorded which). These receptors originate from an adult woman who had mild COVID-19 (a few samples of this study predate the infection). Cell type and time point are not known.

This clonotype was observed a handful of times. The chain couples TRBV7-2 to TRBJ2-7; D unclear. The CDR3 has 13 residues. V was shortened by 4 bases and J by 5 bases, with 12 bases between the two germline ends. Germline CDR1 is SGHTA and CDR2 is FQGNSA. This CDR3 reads CASSSRPLHEQYF. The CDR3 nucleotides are TGTGCCAGCAGCTCCCGACCCCTCCACGAGCAGTACTTC.

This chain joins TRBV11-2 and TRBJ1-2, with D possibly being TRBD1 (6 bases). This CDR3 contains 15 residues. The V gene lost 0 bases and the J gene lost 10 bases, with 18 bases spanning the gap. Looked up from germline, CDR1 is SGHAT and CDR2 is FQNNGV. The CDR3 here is CASSLEVTGSLYYTF. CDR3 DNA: TGTGCCAGCAGCTTAGAAGTCACAGGGTCCCTTTACTACACCTTC.

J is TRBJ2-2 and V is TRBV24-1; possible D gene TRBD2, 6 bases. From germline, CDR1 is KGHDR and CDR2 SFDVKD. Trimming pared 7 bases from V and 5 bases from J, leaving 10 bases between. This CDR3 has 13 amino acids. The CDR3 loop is CATRLASTGELFF. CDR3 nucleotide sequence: TGTGCCACCAGGCTAGCGAGTACCGGGGAGCTGTTTTTT.

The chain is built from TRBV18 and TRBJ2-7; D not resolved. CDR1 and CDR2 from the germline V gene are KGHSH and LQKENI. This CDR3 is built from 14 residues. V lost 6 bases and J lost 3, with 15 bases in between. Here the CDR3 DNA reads TGTGCCAGCTCGTTTCAAGAGAAGGACTACGAGCAGTACTTC. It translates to CASSFQEKDYEQYF.

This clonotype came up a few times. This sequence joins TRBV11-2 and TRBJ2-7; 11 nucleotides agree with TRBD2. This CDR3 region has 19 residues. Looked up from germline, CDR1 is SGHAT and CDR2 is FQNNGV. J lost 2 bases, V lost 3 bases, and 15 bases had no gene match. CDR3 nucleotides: TGTGCCAGCAGCTTGGCCGGGACTAGCGGAAAGGCCGGTACCTACGAGCAGTACTTC. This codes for CASSLAGTSGKAGTYEQYF.

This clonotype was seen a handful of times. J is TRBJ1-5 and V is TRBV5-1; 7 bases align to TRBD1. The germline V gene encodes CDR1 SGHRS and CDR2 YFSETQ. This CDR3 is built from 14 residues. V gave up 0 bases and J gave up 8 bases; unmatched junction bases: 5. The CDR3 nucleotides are TGCGCCAGCAGCTTGGCACCAACAGGGGAGCCCCAGCATTTT. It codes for CASSLAPTGEPQHF.

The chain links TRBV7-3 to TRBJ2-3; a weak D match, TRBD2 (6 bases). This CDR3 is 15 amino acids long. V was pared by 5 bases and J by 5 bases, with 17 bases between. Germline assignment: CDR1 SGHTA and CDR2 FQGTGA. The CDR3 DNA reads TGTGCCAGCAGCCTCGGCGGGGCCATGGGAGATACGCAGTATTTT. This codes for CASSLGGAMGDTQYF.

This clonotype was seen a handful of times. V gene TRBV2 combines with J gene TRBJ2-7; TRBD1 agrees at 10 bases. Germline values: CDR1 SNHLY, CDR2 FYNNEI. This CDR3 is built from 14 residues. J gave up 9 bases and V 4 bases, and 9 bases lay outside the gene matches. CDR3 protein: CASSALGTGAGQYF. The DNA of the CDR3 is TGTGCCAGCAGTGCCCTCGGGACAGGGGCCGGGCAGTACTTC.

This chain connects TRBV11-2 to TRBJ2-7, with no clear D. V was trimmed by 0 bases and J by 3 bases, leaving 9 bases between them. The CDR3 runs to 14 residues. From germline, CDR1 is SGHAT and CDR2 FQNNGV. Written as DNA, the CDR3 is TGTGCCAGCAGCTTAGATGGGGATCACTACGAGCAGTACTTC. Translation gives CASSLDGDHYEQYF. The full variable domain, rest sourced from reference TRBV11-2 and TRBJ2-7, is EAGVAQSPRYKIIEKRQSVAFWCNPISGHATLYWYQQILGQGPKLLIQFQNNGVVDDSQLPKDRFSAERLKGVDSTLKIQPAKLEDSAVYLCASSLDGDHYEQYFGPGTRLTVT.

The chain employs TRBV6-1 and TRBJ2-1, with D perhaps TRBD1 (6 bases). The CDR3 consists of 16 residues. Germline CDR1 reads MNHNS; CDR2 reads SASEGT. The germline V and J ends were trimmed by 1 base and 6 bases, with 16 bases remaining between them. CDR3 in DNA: TGTGCCAGCAGTGAAGGAAGGGGGTTAGGCTCCAATGAGCAGTTCTTC. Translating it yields CASSEGRGLGSNEQFF.

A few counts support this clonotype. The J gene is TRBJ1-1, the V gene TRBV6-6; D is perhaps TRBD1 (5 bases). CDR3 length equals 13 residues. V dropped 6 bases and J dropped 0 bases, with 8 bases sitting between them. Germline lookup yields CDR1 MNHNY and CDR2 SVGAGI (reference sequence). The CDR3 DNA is TGTGCCAGCAGCTGGGGGTTGAACACTGAAGCTTTCTTT. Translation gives CASSWGLNTEAFF.

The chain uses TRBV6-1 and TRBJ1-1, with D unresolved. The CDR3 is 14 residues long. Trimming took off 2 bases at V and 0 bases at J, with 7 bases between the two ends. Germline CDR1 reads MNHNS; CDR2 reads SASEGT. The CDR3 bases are TGTGCCAGCAGTGAAAACGGCATGAACACTGAAGCTTTCTTT. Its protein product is CASSENGMNTEAFF.

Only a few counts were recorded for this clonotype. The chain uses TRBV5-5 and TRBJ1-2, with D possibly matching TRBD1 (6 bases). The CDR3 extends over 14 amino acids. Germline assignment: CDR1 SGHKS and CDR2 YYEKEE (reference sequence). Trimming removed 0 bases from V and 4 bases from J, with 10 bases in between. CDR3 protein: CASSLGGHGYGYTF. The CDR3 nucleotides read TGTGCCAGCAGCTTGGGGGGACACGGCTATGGCTACACCTTC.

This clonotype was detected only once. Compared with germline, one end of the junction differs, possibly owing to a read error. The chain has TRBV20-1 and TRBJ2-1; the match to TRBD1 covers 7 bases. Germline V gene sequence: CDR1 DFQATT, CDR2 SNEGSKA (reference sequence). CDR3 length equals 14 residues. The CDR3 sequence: CSASLTGTYNVQFF. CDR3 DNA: TGCAGTGCTAGCCTGACAGGGACCTACAATGTGCAGTTCTTC.

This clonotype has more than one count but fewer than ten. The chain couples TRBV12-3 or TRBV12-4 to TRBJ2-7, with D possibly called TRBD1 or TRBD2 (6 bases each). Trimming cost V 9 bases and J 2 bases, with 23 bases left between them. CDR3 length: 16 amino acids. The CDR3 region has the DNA TGTGCCAGTAGGTTTTTGGGAGGACAGCACCCCTACGAGCAGTACTTC. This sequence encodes CASRFLGGQHPYEQYF.

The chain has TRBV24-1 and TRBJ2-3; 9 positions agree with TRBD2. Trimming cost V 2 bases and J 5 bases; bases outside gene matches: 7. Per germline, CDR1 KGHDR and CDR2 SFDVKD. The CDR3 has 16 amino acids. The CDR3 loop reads CATSDWAGGPGDTQYF. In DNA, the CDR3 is TGTGCCACCAGTGATTGGGCGGGGGGGCCTGGAGATACGCAGTATTTT.

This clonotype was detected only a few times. The CDR3 DNA sequence: TGTGCCAGCAGTTACGGGTACTCCTACAATGAGCAGTTCTTC. As protein: CASSYGYSYNEQFF. The chain links TRBV27 to TRBJ2-1; D is unresolved. The CDR3 is 14 residues long. Germline V gives CDR1 MNHEY, CDR2 SMNVEV (reference sequence). Trimming left V 4 bases short and J 0 bases short, with 7 bases between.

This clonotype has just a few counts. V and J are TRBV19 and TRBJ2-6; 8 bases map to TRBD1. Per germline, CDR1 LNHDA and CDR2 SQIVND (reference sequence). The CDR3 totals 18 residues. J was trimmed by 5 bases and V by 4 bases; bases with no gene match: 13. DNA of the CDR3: TGTGCCAGTAGTACCCGGACAGGGTTGCGAGGATGGGCCAACGTCCTGACTTTC. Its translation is CASSTRTGLRGWANVLTF.